These 21 T cell receptor beta chains were sequenced from one sample in a study of shared clonotypes between healthy human individuals (dated by TCRdb to 2020 to 2022). Library preparation was by the immunoSEQ multiplex PCR assay. The table was pulled from immuneACCESS by TCRdb, which kept in-frame rearrangements only. Such tables lose some clones; where checked, under half of the loss comes from unresolved V genes, and the rest has no known cause. The sample profile shows about 2.4 million clones; approximately 94% of them were found once. The top ten clones comprise about 0.38% of the sample. Material: naive CD4+ T cells from PBMCs. The label giving this sample's cell subset or site can be read as: CD45RA+ positively selected. Every receptor here comes from a young man in good health. Some clones in this sample may be carry-over from other donors' samples.

With respect to this clone: Within the sample, other DNA sequences also encode this same CDR3. The chain joins TRBV6-5 to TRBJ1-2; D is uncertain. The CDR3 totals 13 residues. Trimming cost V 2 bases and J 5 bases, with 9 bases left between them. Germline loops: CDR1 MNHEY, CDR2 SVGAGI. CDR3 protein: CASSYEGAYGYTF. For the CDR3, the DNA is TGTGCCAGCAGTTACGAGGGCGCTTATGGCTACACCTTC.

This clone was found once. The chain joins TRBV19 to TRBJ2-1; 8 nucleotides agree with TRBD1. The trim removed 5 bases at V and 3 bases at J, leaving 6 bases unmatched. The CDR3 is 15 amino acids. CDR1 is LNHDA, CDR2 SQIVND, per germline (reference sequence). The DNA of the CDR3 is TGTGCCAGTAGTGACCGGGACAGGATCTACAATGAGCAGTTCTTC. Translation gives CASSDRDRIYNEQFF.

The chain joins TRBV6-6 to TRBJ1-1, with TRBD1 matching over 9 bases. Germline trimming cut 4 bases from V and 0 bases from J; bases unmatched to any gene: 6. Germline loops: CDR1 MNHNY, CDR2 SVGAGI (reference sequence). CDR3 size: 16 residues. CDR3 sequence: CASSFPGQGMNTEAFF. The DNA of the CDR3 is TGTGCCAGCAGTTTTCCCGGACAGGGGATGAACACTGAAGCTTTCTTT.

Of note for this clone: The sample carries other DNA sequences with the same CDR3. The J gene is TRBJ2-5, the V gene TRBV5-1, with unresolved D. There are 14 residues in the CDR3. V lost 0 bases and J 2 bases, leaving 8 bases between the germline ends. Germline V gives CDR1 SGHRS, CDR2 YFSETQ. CDR3: CASSLEGRQETQYF. DNA of the CDR3: TGCGCCAGCAGCTTGGAGGGCAGGCAAGAGACCCAGTACTTC.

The rearrangement uses TRBV30 and TRBJ2-7; 8 bases agree with TRBD1. The germline V gene encodes CDR1 GTSNPN and CDR2 SVGIG (reference sequence). V lost 8 bases, J lost 4 bases, and 10 bases stayed unmatched. This CDR3 spans 13 amino acids. CDR3 residues: CAGSRDRRYEQYF. The CDR3, as DNA: TGTGCCGGAAGTAGGGACAGGAGGTACGAGCAGTACTTC.

This clone was picked up one time. The chain is built from TRBV28 and TRBJ1-5, with TRBD1 identical over 7 bases. Germline V gene data show CDR1 as MDHEN and CDR2 as SYDVKM. The CDR3 consists of 15 residues. V lost 6 bases and J lost 3; bases outside the gene matches: 8. The CDR3 coding sequence is TGTGCCAGCAGCGTGGCCGACAGGGACAATCAGCCCCAGCATTTT. Translation: CASSVADRDNQPQHF.

This chain connects TRBV4-1 to TRBJ2-5; TRBD1 or TRBD2 may be the D gene (7 bases each). The CDR3 extends over 16 amino acids. The V gene's germline CDR1 is MGHRA and CDR2 YSYEKL. The V gene lost 0 bases and the J gene lost 3 bases, with 14 bases spanning the gap. CDR3 residues: CASSQDGRGGEETQYF. The DNA for the CDR3 is TGCGCCAGCAGCCAAGATGGCAGGGGGGGAGAAGAGACCCAGTACTTC.

The CDR3 is CASRGTSGSTLDTGELFF. The CDR3 DNA sequence: TGTGCCAGTAGAGGGACTAGCGGGAGTACGTTGGACACCGGGGAGCTGTTTTTT. This chain uses TRBV19 with TRBJ2-2; 14 bases map to TRBD2. Germline V lookup: CDR1 LNHDA, CDR2 SQIVND (reference sequence). The CDR3 has 18 amino acids. V shed 6 bases, J shed 3 bases, and the junction held 9 bases outside the gene matches.

The chain recombines TRBV18 with TRBJ1-1; D is undetermined. Germline-derived CDR1 and CDR2 are KGHSH and LQKENI. The V gene lost 1 base and the J gene lost 4 bases, with 13 bases spanning the gap. The CDR3 sequence is 15 residues long. CDR3 sequence reads: CASSPLAARTTEAFF. CDR3 bases: TGTGCCAGCTCACCACTGGCAGCTCGAACCACTGAAGCTTTCTTT.

The chain has TRBV7-8 and TRBJ1-4, with a possible D match to TRBD1 (6 bases). The CDR3 totals 17 residues. Trimming cost V 3 bases and J 2 bases, with 16 bases left between them. Germline loops: CDR1 SGHVS, CDR2 FQNEAQ. CDR3 region: CASSLGGGQATNEKLFF. CDR3 nucleotides: TGTGCCAGCAGCTTGGGAGGGGGTCAGGCTACTAATGAAAAACTGTTTTTT.

The rearrangement joins TRBV7-3 to TRBJ2-2, with 7 bases lining up with TRBD1. The ends lost 5 bases at V and 2 bases at J; junction bases unmatched: 8. This CDR3 contains 16 residues. CDR1 and CDR2 (germline): SGHTA, FQGTGA. For the CDR3, the DNA is TGTGCCAGCAGCCCGTACGGGACAGCTAACACCGGGGAGCTGTTTTTT. This codes for CASSPYGTANTGELFF.

This clone was recorded a few times. The J gene is TRBJ1-2, the V gene TRBV5-1; 7 bases line up with TRBD1. The V gene's germline CDR1 is SGHRS and CDR2 YFSETQ. The V and J ends lost 4 bases and 2 bases, in that order; junction bases with no gene match: 5. This CDR3 is 14 amino acids long. The chain's CDR3 is CASSTLTGNYGYTF. The DNA of the CDR3 is TGCGCCAGCAGCACATTGACAGGGAACTATGGCTACACCTTC.

The chain uses TRBV28 and TRBJ2-1; TRBD2 agrees at 9 bases. This CDR3 has 16 residues. The germline gives CDR1 MDHEN, CDR2 SYDVKM. With V trimmed by 5 bases and J by 6 bases, 11 bases remained unmatched. CDR3 DNA: TGTGCCAGCAGTCCGGTGGGGCGGGAGGGGAGCAATGAGCAGTTCTTC. Residues: CASSPVGREGSNEQFF.

This clone occurred a few times. The chain is built from TRBV2 and TRBJ1-1; a possible D gene is TRBD1 (5 bases). Per germline, CDR1 SNHLY and CDR2 FYNNEI. This CDR3 spans 14 amino acids. V was pared by 6 bases and J by 3 bases, with 14 bases between. The DNA for the CDR3 is TGTGCCAGCAGCCTACCCGGGGCCGACACTGAAGCTTTCTTT. Translating gives CASSLPGADTEAFF.

V usage is TRBV2 and J usage is TRBJ1-4; D might be TRBD1 (6 bases). The germline V gene has CDR1 SNHLY and CDR2 FYNNEI. This CDR3 spans 14 amino acids. Trimming stripped 6 bases from V and 3 bases from J, with 11 bases between. The CDR3 reads CASSKGVANEKLFF. The CDR3, as DNA: TGTGCCAGCAGCAAGGGGGTGGCTAATGAAAAACTGTTTTTT.

This rearrangement joins TRBV29-1 to TRBJ2-3; a weak D match, TRBD2 (5 bases). CDR1 is SQVTM, CDR2 ANQGSEA, per germline. The CDR3 contains 14 residues. V was pared by 4 bases and J by 1 base, with 12 bases between. CDR3 residues: CSVVLSGRTDTQYF. CDR3 sequence (DNA): TGCAGCGTTGTGTTGAGCGGACGCACAGATACGCAGTATTTT.

This clone was detected once. The chain is built from TRBV28 and TRBJ1-1, with a tentative D call TRBD1 (6 bases). Germline loops: CDR1 MDHEN, CDR2 SYDVKM. The ends were cut back, 4 bases at V and 1 base at J, with 19 bases in the middle. CDR3 length: 17 amino acids. Here the CDR3 DNA reads TGTGCCAGCAGTTCACGGGTTTACAGGGTTCGGAACACTGAAGCTTTCTTT. As protein: CASSSRVYRVRNTEAFF.

The rearrangement links TRBV5-8 to TRBJ1-1; 9 bases are a match to TRBD1. V shed 4 bases and J 1 base; nucleotides not matched to a gene: 11. Per germline, CDR1 SGHTS and CDR2 YDEGEE. The CDR3 totals 17 residues. This CDR3 is CASSAGTGRGANTEAFF. CDR3 nucleotide sequence: TGTGCCAGCAGCGCGGGGACAGGGAGAGGGGCGAACACTGAAGCTTTCTTT.

Points on this clone: A much larger clone sits a single nucleotide away, making a read error possible. The J gene is TRBJ2-3, the V gene TRBV30; 8 bases are shared with TRBD2. Germline V gene data show CDR1 as GTSNPN and CDR2 as SVGIG (reference sequence). The CDR3 totals 13 residues. V lost 6 bases and J lost 2; bases outside the gene matches: 4. Written as DNA, the CDR3 is TGTGCCTGTAGTAGCGGGAACACAGATACGCAGTATTTT. It specifies CACSSGNTDTQYF.

This clone was recorded only once. The chain joins TRBV18 to TRBJ1-2, with 7 bases that match TRBD1. Per the germline V gene, CDR1 is KGHSH and CDR2 is LQKENI. The CDR3 extends over 15 amino acids. J gave up 10 bases and V 4 bases, and 15 bases lay outside the gene matches. This CDR3 reads CASSLNPGTDSDYTF. DNA of the CDR3: TGTGCCAGCTCACTCAACCCCGGGACAGATAGTGACTACACCTTC.

V gene TRBV6-1 combines with J gene TRBJ2-2; a weak D match, TRBD2 (5 bases). Germline CDR1 is MNHNS and CDR2 is SASEGT. The CDR3 sequence is 14 residues long. V was cut by 6 bases and J by 6 bases, with 14 bases left in between. The CDR3 reads CASRYLKEAGELFF. CDR3 nucleotide sequence: TGTGCCAGCAGATACCTAAAGGAGGCCGGGGAGCTGTTTTTT.